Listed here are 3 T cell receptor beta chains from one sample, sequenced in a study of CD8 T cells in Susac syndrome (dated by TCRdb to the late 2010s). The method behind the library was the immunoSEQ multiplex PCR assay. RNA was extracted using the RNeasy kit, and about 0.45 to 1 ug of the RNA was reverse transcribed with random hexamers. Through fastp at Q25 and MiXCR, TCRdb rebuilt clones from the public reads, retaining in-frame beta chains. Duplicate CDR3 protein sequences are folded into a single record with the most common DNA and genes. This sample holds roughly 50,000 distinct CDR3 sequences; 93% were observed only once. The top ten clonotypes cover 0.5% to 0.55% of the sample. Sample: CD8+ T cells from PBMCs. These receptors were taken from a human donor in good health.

The CDR3 loop is CASSSREESYEQYF. The DNA for the CDR3 is TGTGCCAGCAGCTCCCGGGAGGAATCCTACGAGCAGTACTTC. The V and J genes are TRBV5-4 and TRBJ2-7, with 7 bases matching TRBD2. This CDR3 is 14 amino acids long. CDR1 and CDR2 (germline): SGHNT, YYREEE (reference sequence). The V gene end was trimmed by 3 bases and the J gene end by 1 base; junction bases not matched to a gene: 4.

The CDR3 protein is CASTLDRGPGNTIYF. The CDR3 region has the DNA TGTGCCAGCACCCTGGACAGGGGCCCTGGAAACACCATATATTTT. The chain joins TRBV7-9 to TRBJ1-3; 9 positions match TRBD1. This CDR3 contains 15 residues. The trim removed 7 bases at V and 2 bases at J, leaving 6 bases unmatched. Per germline, CDR1 SEHNR and CDR2 FQNEAQ (reference sequence). Full variable domain (missing parts from reference TRBV7-9 and TRBJ1-3): DTGVSQNPRHKITKRGQNVTFRCDPISEHNRLYWYRQTLGQGPEFLTYFQNEAQLEKSRLLSDRFSAERPKGSFSTLEIQRTEQGDSAMYLCASTLDRGPGNTIYFGEGSWLTVV.

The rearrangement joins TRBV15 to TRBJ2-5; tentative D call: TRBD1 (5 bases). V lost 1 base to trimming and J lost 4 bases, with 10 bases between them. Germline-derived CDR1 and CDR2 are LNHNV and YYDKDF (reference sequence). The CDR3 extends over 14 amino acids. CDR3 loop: CATSRVQGLETQYF. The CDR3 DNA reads TGTGCCACCAGCAGAGTGCAGGGCCTAGAGACCCAGTACTTC.